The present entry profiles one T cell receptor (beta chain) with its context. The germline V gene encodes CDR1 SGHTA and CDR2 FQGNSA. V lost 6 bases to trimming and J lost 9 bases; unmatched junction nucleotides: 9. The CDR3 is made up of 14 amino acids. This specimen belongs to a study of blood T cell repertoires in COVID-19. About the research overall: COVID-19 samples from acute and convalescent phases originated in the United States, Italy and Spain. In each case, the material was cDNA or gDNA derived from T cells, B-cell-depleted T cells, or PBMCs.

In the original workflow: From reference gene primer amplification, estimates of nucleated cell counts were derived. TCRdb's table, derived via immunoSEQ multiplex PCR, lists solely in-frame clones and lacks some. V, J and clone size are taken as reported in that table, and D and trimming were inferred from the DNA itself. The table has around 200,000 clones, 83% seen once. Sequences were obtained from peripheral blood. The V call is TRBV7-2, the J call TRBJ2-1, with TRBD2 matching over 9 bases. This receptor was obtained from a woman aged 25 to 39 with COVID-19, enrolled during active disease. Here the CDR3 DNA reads TGTGCCAGCAGGTTACTAGCGGGTCTAAGTGAGCAGTTCTTC. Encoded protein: CASRLLAGLSEQFF.